The rows below give T cell receptor beta chains drawn from one sample of a study of blood T cell repertoires in COVID-19. Only in-frame clones appear in the TCRdb table, and some are missing; sequencing was by immunoSEQ multiplex PCR. In the table there are 48,000 or so clones, 85% to 90% of which are singletons. The sample consisted of peripheral blood. The source is a woman older than 75 with COVID-19, enrolled during active disease. Each CDR3 is given with its conserved first and last residue. The order of the fields is V gene, J gene, D gene, clone size, CDR3 DNA, CDR3 protein. A D gene is named only where the DNA matches it firmly. Part of the rows lack a size; the others show once, few, many or a class for expanded clones.

V: TRBV30
J: TRBJ2-2
D: NA
size: once
DNA: TGTGCCTGGAGTGGACTGAGGAAGCCCGGGGAGCTGTTTTTT
CDR3: CAWSGLRKPGELFF

V: TRBV5-1
J: TRBJ1-4
D: NA
size: NA
DNA: TGCGCCAGCAGCGGGCGGGGGGGAGTTGAAAAACTGTTTTTT
CDR3: CASSGRGGVEKLFF

V: TRBV7-8
J: TRBJ1-1
D: NA
size: NA
DNA: TGTGCCAGCAGCCTAACCAGGGGTACTGAAGCTTTCTTT
CDR3: CASSLTRGTEAFF

V: TRBV25-1
J: TRBJ2-3
D: NA
size: NA
DNA: TGTGCCAGCAGTGATCAGGCAGGGCTAGGGGCAGATACGCAGTATTTT
CDR3: CASSDQAGLGADTQYF

V: TRBV3-1/TRBV3-2
J: TRBJ1-1
D: NA
size: NA
DNA: TGTGCCAGCAGCCAAGGGTGGAAGGGGGCTGAAGCTTTCTTT
CDR3: CASSQGWKGAEAFF

V: TRBV7-2
J: TRBJ1-4
D: TRBD1
size: NA
DNA: TGTGCCAGCAGCTTAGAAGGGGGCGGTGAAAAACTGTTTTTT
CDR3: CASSLEGGGEKLFF

V: TRBV11-2
J: TRBJ1-6
D: NA
size: NA
DNA: TGTGCCAGCAGCCCCTGGAGGGAGCGCGGTTCACCCCTCCACTTT
CDR3: CASSPWRERGSPLHF

V: TRBV9
J: TRBJ1-3
D: TRBD1
size: few
DNA: TGTGCCAGCAGCGGAATGACAGGGGTCGGAAACACCATATATTTT
CDR3: CASSGMTGVGNTIYF

V: TRBV5-1
J: TRBJ1-6
D: TRBD1
size: NA
DNA: TGCGCCAGCAGACCCGACAGGGGACTCTATAATTCACCCCTCCACTTT
CDR3: CASRPDRGLYNSPLHF

V: TRBV5-8
J: TRBJ2-3
D: NA
size: NA
DNA: TGTGCCAGCAGCGCGGCCCGGGGACACCCAAGCACAGATACGCAGTATTTT
CDR3: CASSAARGHPSTDTQYF

V: TRBV14
J: TRBJ2-1
D: NA
size: few
DNA: TGTGCCAGCAGCCAGTGGAGCGGCCTTAAAACGAATGAGCAGTTCTTC
CDR3: CASSQWSGLKTNEQFF

V: TRBV6-5
J: TRBJ2-7
D: NA
size: NA
DNA: TGTGCCAGCAAGGCAGTAAGCGGGCACCACTACGAGCAGTACTTC
CDR3: CASKAVSGHHYEQYF

V: TRBV4-1
J: TRBJ1-2
D: NA
size: few
DNA: TGCGCCAGCAGCCAAGAAAGGGGTGTAGGAGGCTACACCTTC
CDR3: CASSQERGVGGYTF

V: TRBV29-1
J: TRBJ1-2
D: TRBD1
size: NA
DNA: TGCAGCGTTGTCGGACAGGGTCGAGGCTACACCTTC
CDR3: CSVVGQGRGYTF

V: TRBV28
J: TRBJ1-2
D: NA
size: once
DNA: TGTGCCAGCCAAGTTAGAGGCTATGGCTACACCTTC
CDR3: CASQVRGYGYTF

V: TRBV7-9
J: TRBJ2-5
D: TRBD2
size: NA
DNA: TGTGCCAGCAGCGCTAGCGGGTCCCAAGAGACCCAGTACTTC
CDR3: CASSASGSQETQYF

V: TRBV7-6
J: TRBJ1-1
D: NA
size: NA
DNA: TGTGCCAGCAGCTCGGACACGATAAACACTGAAGCTTTCTTT
CDR3: CASSSDTINTEAFF

V: TRBV12-3/TRBV12-4
J: TRBJ1-1
D: NA
size: NA
DNA: TGTGCCAGCAGTTTTCGAGAGAACACTGAAGCTTTCTTT
CDR3: CASSFRENTEAFF

V: TRBV18
J: TRBJ2-7
D: NA
size: NA
DNA: TGTGCCAGCTCCTCCGACAGGTACTACGAGCAGTACTTC
CDR3: CASSSDRYYEQYF

V: TRBV3-1/TRBV3-2
J: TRBJ2-7
D: NA
size: once
DNA: TGTGCCAGCAGCCAACTGGCCGCGGGCGTCAGCTCCTACGAGCAGTACTTC
CDR3: CASSQLAAGVSSYEQYF